The T cell receptor (beta chain) under discussion was sequenced for a study of cytotoxic CD8 clonotypes in ibrutinib-treated CLL. In its sample, this clone was seen once. Its cognate antigen is unknown. Depth targeted 1 in 200,000 to 1 in 1 million T cells, averaging approximately 9.3x coverage per clonotype. TCRdb keeps only in-frame clones here, not all; method: immunoSEQ multiplex PCR. The sample includes 20,000 to 30,000 clones, about 70% of them seen just once. There are 13 residues in the CDR3. Germline V CDR1 and CDR2: MNHNS, SASEGT. V was trimmed by 2 bases and J by 15 bases, leaving 17 bases between them. Findings of the study overall: Measured clonality at baseline was greater than in age-matched healthy donors and tracked with circulating CD8+ T-cell counts.

The chain employs TRBV6-1 and TRBJ2-1; a possible D gene is TRBD2 (5 bases). The sequenced sample was PBMCs, obtained after 24 months of ibrutinib treatment. The clonotype comes from a human donor with chronic lymphocytic leukemia. As DNA, the CDR3 is TGTGCCAGCAGTGAATCCCCAGCAGCGGCGCTGTTCTTC. Translated, it gives CASSESPAAALFF.